This TCR beta chain is drawn from a study of cytotoxic CD8 clonotypes in ibrutinib-treated CLL. Findings and limits, study-wide: Baseline clonality exceeded age-matched healthy donors and tracked circulating CD8+ T-cell counts.

Assay: immunoSEQ multiplex PCR; the TCRdb copy retains only in-frame clones and omits some. The sample holds around 150,000 clones, roughly 90% seen once. There are 15 residues in the CDR3. V was trimmed by 3 bases and J by 7 bases, leaving 15 bases between them. Germline CDR1 KGHSH, CDR2 LQKENI. In regard to this clone: The target antigen is unknown.

The sample here was PBMCs, taken at disease progression, from a patient treated with ibrutinib. This chain links TRBV18 with TRBJ2-2; weak D call: TRBD2 (6 bases). This clonotype originated in a human donor with chronic lymphocytic leukemia. The CDR3 here is CASSPSEGHGGELFF. The CDR3 region has the DNA TGTGCCAGCTCACCCTCGGAGGGCCACGGCGGGGAGCTGTTTTTT.